Below, 12 T cell receptor beta chains from the same sample are listed, as sequenced in a study of cytomegalovirus exposure and HLA in healthy donors. PCR employed 60 Vbeta and 13 Jbeta primers. TCRdb's copy holds only in-frame clones and misses some; the assay was immunoSEQ multiplex PCR. The sample lists about 84,000 clones; about 77% were seen once. The specimen sequenced was PBMCs. These receptors all stem from a male donor in good health and CMV-seropositive.

This chain joins TRBV27 and TRBJ2-3; D not resolved. The CDR3 length is 14 residues. The V and J ends lost 3 bases and 5 bases respectively, with 12 bases between them. In germline, CDR1 is MNHEY, CDR2 SMNVEV (reference sequence). CDR3 loop: CASSFYLTGDTQYF. CDR3 nucleotide sequence: TGTGCCAGCAGTTTTTACTTGACGGGAGATACGCAGTATTTT.

The J gene is TRBJ2-2, the V gene TRBV14, with TRBD2 identical over 7 bases. Germline V gene data show CDR1 as SGHDN and CDR2 as FVKESK. This CDR3 is 14 amino acids long. V shed 5 bases and J 5 bases; nucleotides not matched to a gene: 5. The CDR3 sequence is CASSLAGVTGELFF. CDR3 sequence (DNA): TGTGCCAGCAGCTTGGCGGGAGTTACCGGGGAGCTGTTTTTT.

This clone was detected only a few times. The V and J genes are TRBV18 and TRBJ1-1, with D uncertain. The germline V and J ends were trimmed by 6 bases and 0 bases, with 17 bases remaining between them. The CDR3 runs 16 residues. Germline V lookup: CDR1 KGHSH, CDR2 LQKENI. The CDR3 loop is CASSPQAGTMNTEAFF. CDR3 sequence (DNA): TGTGCCAGCTCCCCGCAGGCAGGTACAATGAACACTGAAGCTTTCTTT. Full variable domain (missing parts from reference TRBV18 and TRBJ1-1): NAGVMQNPRHLVRRRGQEARLRCSPMKGHSHVYWYRQLPEEGLKFMVYLQKENIIDESGMPKERFSAEFPKEGPSILRIQQVVRGDSAAYFCASSPQAGTMNTEAFFGQGTRLTVV.

This chain links TRBV5-6 with TRBJ1-2; a weak D match, TRBD1 (5 bases). V was clipped by 0 bases and J by 7 bases, with 10 bases between them. Germline V lookup: CDR1 SGHDT, CDR2 YYEEEE. The CDR3 has 13 amino acids. The CDR3 reads CASSLAQGGGYTF. The CDR3 region has the DNA TGTGCCAGCAGCTTGGCTCAGGGTGGTGGCTACACCTTC.

The chain is built from TRBV5-1 and TRBJ2-5; D uncertain. The CDR3 runs 13 residues. V lost 6 bases and J lost 5, with 14 bases in between. Germline assignment: CDR1 SGHRS and CDR2 YFSETQ. The CDR3 is CASIRQPGETQYF. CDR3 DNA sequence: TGCGCCAGCATCCGCCAACCCGGGGAGACCCAGTACTTC.

The chain combines TRBV27 with TRBJ2-7; no clear D. The V and J ends lost 6 bases and 0 bases respectively, with 18 bases between them. Germline assignment: CDR1 MNHEY and CDR2 SMNVEV (reference sequence). The CDR3 sequence is 16 residues long. In DNA form, the CDR3 reads TGTGCCAGCAGCCCAAGAGGTCTCGGAAACTCCTACGAGCAGTACTTC. This translates into CASSPRGLGNSYEQYF.

J is TRBJ1-5 and V is TRBV2; the D is unclear. V was trimmed by 6 bases and J by 3 bases, leaving 12 bases between them. Per germline, CDR1 SNHLY and CDR2 FYNNEI. This CDR3 spans 14 amino acids. The CDR3 DNA sequence: TGTGCCAGCAGGGCTGACACTTCCAATCAGCCCCAGCATTTT. This encodes CASRADTSNQPQHF.

This chain uses TRBV15 with TRBJ2-7; D is possibly TRBD1 (6 bases). Between the trimmed V and J ends, which lost 1 base and 2 bases, there was a span of 12 bases. There are 15 residues in the CDR3. From germline, CDR1 is LNHNV and CDR2 YYDKDF (reference sequence). The CDR3 DNA is TGTGCCACCAGCAGAGTTGGCAGGGGAGCCTACGAGCAGTACTTC. As protein: CATSRVGRGAYEQYF.

Only one count was recorded for this clone. This chain uses TRBV6-5 with TRBJ2-7, with a possible D match to TRBD1 (6 bases). CDR1 and CDR2 from the germline V gene are MNHEY and SVGAGI. The CDR3 loop spans 15 amino acids. V lost 5 bases, J lost 2 bases, and 16 bases lay in between. The DNA of the CDR3 is TGTGCCAGCAGTCCTACCCTCAGGACAGCCTACGAGCAGTACTTC. It codes for CASSPTLRTAYEQYF.

The chain recombines TRBV9 with TRBJ2-7; the D gene is possibly TRBD2 (5 bases). The CDR3 has 13 residues. V lost 0 bases, J lost 3 bases, and 7 bases lay in between. CDR1 and CDR2 (germline): SGDLS, YYNGEE. CDR3 residues: CASSVDGLYEQYF. Written as DNA, the CDR3 is TGTGCCAGCAGCGTAGATGGACTCTACGAGCAGTACTTC. The full variable domain, its missing parts supplied by reference TRBV9 and TRBJ2-7, is DSGVTQTPKHLITATGQRVTLRCSPRSGDLSVYWYQQSLDQGLQFLIQYYNGEERAKGNILERFSAQQFPDLHSELNLSSLELGDSALYFCASSVDGLYEQYFGPGTRLTVT.

The gene calls are TRBV28 and TRBJ1-5; possibly TRBD1 for D (6 bases). Germline loops: CDR1 MDHEN, CDR2 SYDVKM. The length of the CDR3 is 17 residues. The V and J ends lost 6 bases and 9 bases respectively, with 27 bases between them. The CDR3, as DNA: TGTGCCAGCAGCGCTCCCCCTGGGACACCGCCCCAAAGGCCCCAGCATTTT. Translation: CASSAPPGTPPQRPQHF.

The rearrangement links TRBV7-9 to TRBJ2-1; 10 bases are shared with TRBD2. Per germline, CDR1 SEHNR and CDR2 FQNEAQ (reference sequence). This CDR3 region has 17 residues. The V gene end was trimmed by 5 bases and the J gene end by 10 bases; junction bases not matched to a gene: 17. This CDR3 is CASSRDAGLAHALEQFF. As DNA, the CDR3 is TGTGCCAGCAGCCGGGACGCGGGACTAGCGCACGCGCTCGAGCAGTTCTTC.